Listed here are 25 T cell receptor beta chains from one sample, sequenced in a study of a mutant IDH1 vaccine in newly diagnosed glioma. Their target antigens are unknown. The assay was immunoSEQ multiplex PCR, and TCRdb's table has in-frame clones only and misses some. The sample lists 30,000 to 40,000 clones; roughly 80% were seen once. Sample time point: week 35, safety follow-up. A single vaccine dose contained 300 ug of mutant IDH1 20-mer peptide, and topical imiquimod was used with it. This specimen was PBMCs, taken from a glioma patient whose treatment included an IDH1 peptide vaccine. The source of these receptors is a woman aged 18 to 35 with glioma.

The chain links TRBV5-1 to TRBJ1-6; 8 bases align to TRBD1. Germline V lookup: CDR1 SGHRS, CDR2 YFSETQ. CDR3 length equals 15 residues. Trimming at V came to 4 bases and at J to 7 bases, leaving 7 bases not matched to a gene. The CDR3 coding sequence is TGCGCCAGCAGCGGCGCGGGACAGGCCAATTCACCCCTCCACTTT. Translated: CASSGAGQANSPLHF.

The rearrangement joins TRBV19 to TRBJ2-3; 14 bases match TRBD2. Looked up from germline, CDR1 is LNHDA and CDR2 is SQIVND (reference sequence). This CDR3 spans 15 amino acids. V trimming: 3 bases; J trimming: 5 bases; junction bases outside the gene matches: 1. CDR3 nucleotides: TGTGCCAGTAGTATGACTAGCGGGGGGGGAGATACGCAGTATTTT. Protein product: CASSMTSGGGDTQYF.

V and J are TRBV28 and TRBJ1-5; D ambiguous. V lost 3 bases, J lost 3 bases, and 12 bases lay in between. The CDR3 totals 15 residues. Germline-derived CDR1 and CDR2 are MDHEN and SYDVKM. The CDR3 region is CASSFRQPVNQPQHF. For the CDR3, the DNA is TGTGCCAGCAGTTTCAGGCAGCCAGTCAATCAGCCCCAGCATTTT.

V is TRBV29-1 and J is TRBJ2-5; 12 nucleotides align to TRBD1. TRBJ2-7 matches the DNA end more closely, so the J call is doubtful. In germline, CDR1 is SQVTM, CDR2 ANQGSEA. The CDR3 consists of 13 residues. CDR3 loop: CSGGTGGGYEQYF. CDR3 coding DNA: TGCAGCGGGGGGACAGGGGGCGGCTACGAGCAGTACTTC.

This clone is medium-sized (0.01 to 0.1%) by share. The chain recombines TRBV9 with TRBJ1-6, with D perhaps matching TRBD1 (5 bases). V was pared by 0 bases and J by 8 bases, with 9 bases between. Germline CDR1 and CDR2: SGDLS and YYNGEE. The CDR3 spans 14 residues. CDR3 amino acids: CASSVESGYSPLHF. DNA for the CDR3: TGTGCCAGCAGCGTAGAGTCAGGGTATTCACCCCTCCACTTT.

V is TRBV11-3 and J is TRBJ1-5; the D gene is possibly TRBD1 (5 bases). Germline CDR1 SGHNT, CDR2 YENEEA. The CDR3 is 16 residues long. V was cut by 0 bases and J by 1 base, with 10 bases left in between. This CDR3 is CASSLEGEESNQPQHF. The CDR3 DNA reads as TGTGCCAGCAGCTTAGAGGGGGAGGAAAGCAATCAGCCCCAGCATTTT.

The CDR3 loop is CASSVSDGSPEKLFF. CDR3 nucleotide sequence: TGTGCCAGCAGCGTATCTGACGGCAGTCCTGAAAAACTGTTTTTT. The rearrangement joins TRBV9 to TRBJ1-4; D call uncertain. The CDR3 runs 15 residues. Per the germline V gene, CDR1 is SGDLS and CDR2 is YYNGEE. V gave up 1 base and J gave up 7 bases, with 14 bases separating them. Complete variable domain (other parts from reference TRBV9 and TRBJ1-4): DSGVTQTPKHLITATGQRVTLRCSPRSGDLSVYWYQQSLDQGLQFLIQYYNGEERAKGNILERFSAQQFPDLHSELNLSSLELGDSALYFCASSVSDGSPEKLFFGSGTQLSVL.

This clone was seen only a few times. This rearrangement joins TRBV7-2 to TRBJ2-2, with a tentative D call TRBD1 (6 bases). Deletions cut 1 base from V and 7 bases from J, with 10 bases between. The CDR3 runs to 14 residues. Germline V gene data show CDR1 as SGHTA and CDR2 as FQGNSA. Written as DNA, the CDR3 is TGTGCCAGCAGCTTAGGAGGGGGTAACGGGGAGCTGTTTTTT. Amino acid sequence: CASSLGGGNGELFF.

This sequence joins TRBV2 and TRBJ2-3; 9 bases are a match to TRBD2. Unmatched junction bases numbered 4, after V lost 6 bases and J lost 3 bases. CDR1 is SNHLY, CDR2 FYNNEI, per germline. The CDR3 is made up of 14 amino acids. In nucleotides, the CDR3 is TGTGCCAGCAGGTCAGGACTAGCGACAGATACGCAGTATTTT. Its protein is CASRSGLATDTQYF.

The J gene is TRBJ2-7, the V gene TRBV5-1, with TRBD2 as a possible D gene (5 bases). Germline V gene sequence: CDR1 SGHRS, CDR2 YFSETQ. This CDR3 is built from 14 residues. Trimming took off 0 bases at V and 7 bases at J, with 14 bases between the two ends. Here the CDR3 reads CASSLERETTEQYF. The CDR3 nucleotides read TGCGCCAGCAGCTTGGAGAGGGAAACTACGGAGCAGTACTTC.

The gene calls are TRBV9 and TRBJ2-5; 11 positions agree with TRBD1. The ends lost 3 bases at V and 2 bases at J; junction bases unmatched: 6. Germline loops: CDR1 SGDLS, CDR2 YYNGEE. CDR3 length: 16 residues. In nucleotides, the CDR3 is TGTGCCAGCAGCGCGAGAGGGGACAGGGGGCAAGAGACCCAGTACTTC. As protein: CASSARGDRGQETQYF.

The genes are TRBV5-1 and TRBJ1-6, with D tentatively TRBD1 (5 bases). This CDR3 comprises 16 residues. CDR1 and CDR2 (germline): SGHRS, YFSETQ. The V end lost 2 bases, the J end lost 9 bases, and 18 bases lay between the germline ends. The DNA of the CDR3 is TGCGCCAGCAGCTTAGACAGTTATTCATCGGGTTCACCCCTCCACTTT. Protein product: CASSLDSYSSGSPLHF. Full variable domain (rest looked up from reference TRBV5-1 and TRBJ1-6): KAGVTQTPRYLIKTRGQQVTLSCSPISGHRSVSWYQQTPGQGLQFLFEYFSETQRNKGNFPGRFSGRQFSNSRSEMNVSTLELGDSALYLCASSLDSYSSGSPLHFGNGTRLTVT.

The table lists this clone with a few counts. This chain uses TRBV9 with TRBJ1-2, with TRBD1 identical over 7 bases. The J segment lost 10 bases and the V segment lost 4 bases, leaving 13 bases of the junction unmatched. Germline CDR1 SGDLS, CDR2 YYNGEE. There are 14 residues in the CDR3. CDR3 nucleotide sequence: TGTGCCAGCAGCCACTTCAGGGGGTCCGGATCCTACACCTTC. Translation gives CASSHFRGSGSYTF. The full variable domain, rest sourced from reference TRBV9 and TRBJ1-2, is DSGVTQTPKHLITATGQRVTLRCSPRSGDLSVYWYQQSLDQGLQFLIQYYNGEERAKGNILERFSAQQFPDLHSELNLSSLELGDSALYFCASSHFRGSGSYTFGSGTRLTVV.

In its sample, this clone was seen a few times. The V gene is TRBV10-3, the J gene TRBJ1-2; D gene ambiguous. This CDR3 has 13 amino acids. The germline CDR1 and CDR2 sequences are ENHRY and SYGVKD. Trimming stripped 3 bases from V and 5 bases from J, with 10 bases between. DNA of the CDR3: TGTGCCATCAGTGAAGGTGGGAGGTATGGCTACACCTTC. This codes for CAISEGGRYGYTF.

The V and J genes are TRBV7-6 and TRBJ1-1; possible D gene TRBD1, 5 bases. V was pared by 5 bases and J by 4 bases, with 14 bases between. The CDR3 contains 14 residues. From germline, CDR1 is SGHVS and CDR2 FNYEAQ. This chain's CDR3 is CASSRQQESTEAFF. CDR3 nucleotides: TGTGCCAGCAGCCGTCAACAGGAGAGCACTGAAGCTTTCTTT.

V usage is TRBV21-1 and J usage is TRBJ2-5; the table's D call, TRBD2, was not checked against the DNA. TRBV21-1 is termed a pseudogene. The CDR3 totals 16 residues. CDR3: CASSKGLAGVGETQYF. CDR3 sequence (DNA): TGTGCCAGCAGCAAGGGACTAGCGGGAGTCGGCGAGACCCAGTACTTC.

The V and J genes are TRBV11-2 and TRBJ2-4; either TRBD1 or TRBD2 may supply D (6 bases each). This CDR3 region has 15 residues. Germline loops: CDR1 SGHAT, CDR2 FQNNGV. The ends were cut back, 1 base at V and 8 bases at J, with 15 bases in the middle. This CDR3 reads CASSLVGGQQDIQYF. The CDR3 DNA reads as TGTGCCAGCAGCTTAGTAGGGGGGCAGCAGGACATTCAGTACTTC.

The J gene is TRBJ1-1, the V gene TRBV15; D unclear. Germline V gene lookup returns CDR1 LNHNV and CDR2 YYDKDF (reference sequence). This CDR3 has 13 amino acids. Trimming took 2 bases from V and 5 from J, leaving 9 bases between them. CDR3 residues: CATSRLERTEAFF. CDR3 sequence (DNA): TGTGCCACCAGCAGACTAGAGCGGACTGAAGCTTTCTTT.

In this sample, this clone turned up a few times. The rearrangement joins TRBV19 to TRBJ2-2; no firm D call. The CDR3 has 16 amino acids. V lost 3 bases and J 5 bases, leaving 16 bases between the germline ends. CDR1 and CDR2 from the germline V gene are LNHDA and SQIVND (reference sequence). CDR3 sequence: CASSINLWGRTGELFF. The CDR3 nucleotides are TGTGCCAGTAGTATTAATTTGTGGGGTAGAACCGGGGAGCTGTTTTTT.

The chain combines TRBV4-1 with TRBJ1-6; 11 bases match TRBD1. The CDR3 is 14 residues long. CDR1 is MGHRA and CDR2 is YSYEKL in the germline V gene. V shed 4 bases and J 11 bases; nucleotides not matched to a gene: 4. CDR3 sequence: CASSPGQGGTPLHF. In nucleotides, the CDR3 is TGCGCCAGCAGCCCGGGACAGGGGGGGACACCCCTCCACTTT.

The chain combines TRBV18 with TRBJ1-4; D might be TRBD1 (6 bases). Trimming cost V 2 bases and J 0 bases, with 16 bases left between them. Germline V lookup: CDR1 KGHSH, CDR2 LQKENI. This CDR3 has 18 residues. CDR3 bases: TGTGCCAGCTCACCATATGGCCCGGGGGGCTCAACTAATGAAAAACTGTTTTTT. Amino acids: CASSPYGPGGSTNEKLFF.

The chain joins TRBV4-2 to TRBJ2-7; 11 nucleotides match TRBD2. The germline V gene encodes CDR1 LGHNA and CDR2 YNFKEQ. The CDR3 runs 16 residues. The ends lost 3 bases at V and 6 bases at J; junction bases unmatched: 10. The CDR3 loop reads CASSQELAGGQAEQYF. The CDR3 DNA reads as TGTGCCAGCAGCCAGGAATTAGCGGGAGGGCAGGCCGAGCAGTACTTC.

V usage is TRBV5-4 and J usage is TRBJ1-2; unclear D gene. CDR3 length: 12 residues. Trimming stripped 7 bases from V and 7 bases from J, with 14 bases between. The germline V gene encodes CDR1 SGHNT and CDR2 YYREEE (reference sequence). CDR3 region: CASVSPHGGYTF. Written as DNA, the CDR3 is TGTGCCAGCGTAAGCCCCCACGGTGGCTACACCTTC.

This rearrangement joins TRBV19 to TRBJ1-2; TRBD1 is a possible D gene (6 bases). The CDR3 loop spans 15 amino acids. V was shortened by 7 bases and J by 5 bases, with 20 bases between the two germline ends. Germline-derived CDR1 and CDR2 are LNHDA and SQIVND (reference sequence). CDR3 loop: CASTLRTDFGYGYTF. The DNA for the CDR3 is TGTGCCAGTACCCTTAGGACAGATTTTGGGTATGGCTACACCTTC.

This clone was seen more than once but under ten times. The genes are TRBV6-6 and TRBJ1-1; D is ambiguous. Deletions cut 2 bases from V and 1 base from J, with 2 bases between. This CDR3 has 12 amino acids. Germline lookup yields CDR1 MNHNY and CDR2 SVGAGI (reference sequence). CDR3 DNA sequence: TGTGCCAGCAGTTACCAGAACACTGAAGCTTTCTTT. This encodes CASSYQNTEAFF.